The 9 T cell receptor beta chains in this list originate from one sample, sequenced in a study of Graves' ophthalmopathy and Graves' hyperthyroidism. Researchers took RNA transcripts and amplified TCR beta CDR3 regions from them. RT-PCR in the first round used HTBI primers; a second-round multiplex PCR followed. Via MiXCR, TCRdb re-called the multiplex PCR reads, giving one row per CDR3 protein. This table has about 620,000 distinct CDR3 sequences, 22% appearing once. Sequenced input: peripheral blood. These receptor sequences come from a woman aged 18-30 years with stable Graves' hyperthyroidism. Some clones in this sample may be carry-over from other donors' samples.

This clonotype was recorded at least ten times. The chain carries TRBV11-3 and TRBJ2-4; 7 bases line up with TRBD2. V shed 5 bases, J shed 3 bases, and the junction held 4 bases outside the gene matches. Germline CDR1 SGHNT, CDR2 YENEEA. The CDR3 length is 14 residues. Here the CDR3 reads CASSRGGGKNIQYF. CDR3 in DNA: TGTGCCAGCAGCCGCGGCGGGGGCAAAAACATTCAGTACTTC.

Remarks on this clonotype: One end of the junction varies from germline; a read error may be responsible. DNA of the CDR3: TGCGCCAGCAGCCCCGGGGGGACTGAATCTTTCTTT. This translates into CASSPGGTESFF. The chain employs TRBV4-1 and TRBJ1-1; D is possibly TRBD1 (5 bases). This CDR3 is built from 12 residues. Germline loops: CDR1 MGHRA, CDR2 YSYEKL.

This clonotype appeared many times. The chain employs TRBV19 and TRBJ2-2; the match to TRBD2 covers 7 bases. Germline-derived CDR1 and CDR2 are LNHDA and SQIVND (reference sequence). Unmatched junction bases numbered 13, after V lost 6 bases and J lost 3 bases. CDR3 length: 17 residues. CDR3 DNA: TGTGCCAGTAGGAACGACTTTAGGGGAGGGGACACCGGGGAGCTGTTTTTT. As protein: CASRNDFRGGDTGELFF.

This clonotype was seen ten or more times. V and J are TRBV2 and TRBJ2-7; TRBD2 might be the D (5 bases). The CDR3 totals 14 residues. Looked up from germline, CDR1 is SNHLY and CDR2 is FYNNEI. V dropped 0 bases and J dropped 4 bases, with 10 bases sitting between them. The CDR3 protein is CASSEAGRGYEQYF. The CDR3 region has the DNA TGTGCCAGCAGTGAAGCGGGGAGAGGGTACGAGCAGTACTTC. The full variable domain, completed using reference TRBV2 and TRBJ2-7, is EPEVTQTPSHQVTQMGQEVILRCVPISNHLYFYWYRQILGQKVEFLVSFYNNEISEKSEIFDDQFSVERPDGSNFTLKIRSTKLEDSAMYFCASSEAGRGYEQYFGPGTRLTVT.

This clonotype was picked up many times. The chain recombines TRBV10-3 with TRBJ2-7; TRBD1 is a possible D gene (5 bases). V was cut by 3 bases and J by 1 base, with 13 bases left in between. CDR3 length equals 15 residues. Germline V gene sequence: CDR1 ENHRY, CDR2 SYGVKD. CDR3 in amino acids: CAISDLTGDSYEQYF. For the CDR3, the DNA is TGTGCCATCAGTGACTTAACAGGCGATTCCTACGAGCAGTACTTC.

This clonotype was observed many times. The V and J genes are TRBV28 and TRBJ1-6; D is undetermined. The germline CDR1 and CDR2 sequences are MDHEN and SYDVKM. The CDR3 covers 12 residues. The ends were cut back, 5 bases at V and 8 bases at J, with 7 bases in the middle. The CDR3 nucleotides read TGTGCCAGCAGTCAGATGGATTCACCCCTCCACTTT. Translating gives CASSQMDSPLHF.

This clonotype was detected only a few times. The gene calls are TRBV6-1 and TRBJ1-2; no firm D call. CDR1 MNHNS and CDR2 SASEGT come from the germline V gene. This CDR3 is 15 amino acids long. Deletions cut 3 bases from V and 4 bases from J, with 15 bases between. The CDR3 DNA is TGTGCCAGCAGTGAGGATAGGTGGATTAGCTATGGCTACACCTTC. It specifies CASSEDRWISYGYTF.

This sequence joins TRBV6-4 and TRBJ1-2; possible D gene TRBD1, 6 bases. This CDR3 spans 13 amino acids. Trimming took off 7 bases at V and 3 bases at J, with 12 bases between the two ends. The germline V gene encodes CDR1 MRHNA and CDR2 SNTAGT. The CDR3: CASTAGGYYGYTF. In DNA form, the CDR3 reads TGTGCCAGCACGGCGGGGGGCTACTATGGCTACACCTTC.

The V gene is TRBV28, the J gene TRBJ1-5; the D is unclear. The CDR3 totals 13 residues. Germline CDR1 is MDHEN and CDR2 is SYDVKM. V was cut by 4 bases and J by 5 bases, with 9 bases left in between. In DNA, the CDR3 is TGTGCCAGCAGTTCCCCACGGTATCAGCCCCAGCATTTT. Its protein product is CASSSPRYQPQHF.